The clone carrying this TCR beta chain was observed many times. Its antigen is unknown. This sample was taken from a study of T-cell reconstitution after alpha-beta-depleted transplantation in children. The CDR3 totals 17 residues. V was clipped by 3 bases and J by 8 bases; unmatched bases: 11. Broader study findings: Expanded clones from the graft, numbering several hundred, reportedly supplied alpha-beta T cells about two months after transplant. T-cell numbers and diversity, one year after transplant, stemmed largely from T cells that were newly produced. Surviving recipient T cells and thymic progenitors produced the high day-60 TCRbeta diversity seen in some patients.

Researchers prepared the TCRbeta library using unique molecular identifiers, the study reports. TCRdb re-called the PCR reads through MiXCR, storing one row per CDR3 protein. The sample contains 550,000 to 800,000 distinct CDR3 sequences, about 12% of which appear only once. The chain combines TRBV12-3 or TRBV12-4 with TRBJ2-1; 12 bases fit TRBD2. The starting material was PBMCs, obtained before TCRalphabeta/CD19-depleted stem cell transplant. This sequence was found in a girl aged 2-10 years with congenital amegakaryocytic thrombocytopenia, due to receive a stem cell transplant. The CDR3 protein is CASSLSASGRAWDEQFF. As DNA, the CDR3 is TGTGCCAGCAGTTTGTCGGCTAGCGGGAGGGCTTGGGATGAGCAGTTCTTC.